This T cell receptor (beta chain) was documented in a study of cytomegalovirus exposure and HLA in healthy donors. Regarding the study as a whole: Reports credit the classifier with highly specific, highly sensitive diagnosis of cytomegalovirus status. Association of a missense DCLRE1C variant with TCR beta V- and J-gene trimming was reported in a later analysis. Per a prior analysis, the majority of TCR beta V segments were productive roughly 87% or roughly 30% of the time.

Participants comprised healthy donors of bone marrow. CDR1 is GTSNPN, CDR2 SVGIG, per germline (reference sequence). The CDR3 spans 14 residues. The V gene lost 1 base and the J gene lost 2 bases, with 6 bases spanning the gap. This clone has just a few counts. Its antigen remains unidentified. The PCR made use of 60 Vbeta and 13 Jbeta primers. TCRdb's copy holds only in-frame clones and misses some; the assay was immunoSEQ multiplex PCR. The sample yields 100,000 or so clones, approximately 80% seen once. This chain joins TRBV30 and TRBJ1-6; a weak D match, TRBD1 (6 bases). This TCR came from a young man in good health and CMV-seronegative. Source material: PBMCs. The CDR3 DNA follows: TGTGCCTGGAGTGGGGACACCTATAATTCACCCCTCCACTTT. Its protein product is CAWSGDTYNSPLHF.